This T cell receptor beta chain derives from a study of shared clonotypes between healthy human individuals. Overall study: Used for every donor were three CD4 naive, three CD4 memory, two CD8 naive and one CD8 memory plate.

Several immunoSEQ 96-well plates shared each subset's DNA, each plate a replicate. Clones were sequenced by immunoSEQ multiplex PCR, and TCRdb holds only the in-frame ones, with some missing. Among about 1.1 million clones, about 84% were seen once, and the ten largest hold around 0.47%. Trimming left V 7 bases short and J 4 bases short, with 13 bases between. This CDR3 contains 14 residues. The germline CDR1 and CDR2 sequences are MNHEY and SMNVEV (reference sequence). The source material was memory CD4+ T cells from PBMCs. Subset reported: CD45RA-negative fraction. This receptor was taken from a man younger than 35 in good health. Some clones in this sample may be carry-over from other donors' samples. V is TRBV27 and J is TRBJ2-2; D uncertain. The CDR3 coding sequence is TGTGCCAGCATTAAGCCCGGCGGCACCGGGGAGCTGTTTTTT. Its protein is CASIKPGGTGELFF.